The 8 T cell receptor beta chains in this list originate from one sample, sequenced in a study of PD-L1 blockade in urothelial cancer. This table comes from immunoSEQ multiplex PCR, and its TCRdb copy is limited to in-frame clones, with some not included. The sample yields tens of thousands of clones, roughly 80% seen once. Sequenced material: PBMCs, taken around atezolizumab (anti-PD-L1) treatment. The receptors were sampled from a man aged 65 to 79 with urothelial cancer.

This chain links TRBV7-8 with TRBJ2-6; 7 bases match TRBD1. Germline V gene sequence: CDR1 SGHVS, CDR2 FQNEAQ. CDR3 length equals 19 residues. Losses at the gene ends were 1 base for V and 0 bases for J; bases not matched to a gene: 9. CDR3 in amino acids: CASSLVLSGGFSGANVLTF. The CDR3 coding sequence is TGTGCCAGCAGCTTAGTTCTCTCAGGGGGATTCTCTGGGGCCAACGTCCTGACTTTC.

This chain joins TRBV9 and TRBJ1-1; 10 nucleotides match TRBD1. The V gene's germline CDR1 is SGDLS and CDR2 YYNGEE. J was trimmed by 1 base and V by 3 bases; bases with no gene match: 3. The CDR3 is 15 amino acids. In nucleotides, the CDR3 is TGTGCCAGCAGCGCGACAGGGGGCGGGAACACTGAAGCTTTCTTT. Amino acid sequence: CASSATGGGNTEAFF.

Only one count was recorded for this clone. The J gene is TRBJ1-2, the V gene TRBV19, with D perhaps matching TRBD1 (5 bases). Germline loops: CDR1 LNHDA, CDR2 SQIVND (reference sequence). This CDR3 has 13 residues. The V end lost 7 bases, the J end lost 4 bases, and 13 bases lay between the germline ends. CDR3 residues: CASTTAGRYGYTF. In DNA, the CDR3 is TGTGCCAGTACCACGGCAGGGCGCTATGGCTACACCTTC.

V is TRBV19 and J is TRBJ1-2; D gene unclear. This CDR3 has 15 amino acids. Trimming left V 9 bases short and J 0 bases short, with 17 bases between. The germline gives CDR1 LNHDA, CDR2 SQIVND (reference sequence). Here the CDR3 reads CASHLSGAANYGYTF. For the CDR3, the DNA is TGTGCCAGCCATCTTAGCGGTGCTGCTAACTATGGCTACACCTTC.

This chain joins TRBV19 and TRBJ1-5; 8 nucleotides align to TRBD1. After removal of 10 bases from V and 0 bases from J, the junction contained 11 bases not matched to a gene. Germline-derived CDR1 and CDR2 are LNHDA and SQIVND (reference sequence). CDR3 size: 16 residues. The CDR3 sequence: CATVTGVEDSNQPQHF. CDR3 sequence (DNA): TGTGCCACCGTGACAGGGGTGGAGGATAGCAATCAGCCCCAGCATTTT.

This chain uses TRBV7-8 with TRBJ1-5; a possible D gene is TRBD1 (6 bases). CDR3 length: 15 amino acids. CDR1 is SGHVS, CDR2 FQNEAQ, per germline. The germline V and J ends were trimmed by 0 bases and 4 bases, with 10 bases remaining between them. The CDR3 DNA reads as TGTGCCAGCAGCTTAGCGGGGGCGGCGAATCAGCCCCAGCATTTT. Its translation is CASSLAGAANQPQHF.

As to this clone: An end of the junction does not agree with germline; a read error may underlie this. The chain carries TRBV27 and TRBJ2-5; possibly TRBD2 for D (7 bases). The CDR3 is made up of 16 amino acids. Germline V gene lookup returns CDR1 MNHEY and CDR2 SMNVEV (reference sequence). The CDR3 sequence is CASGRSARGGQEAQYF. In DNA, the CDR3 is TGTGCCAGCGGCCGCTCCGCGAGGGGGGGACAAGAGGCCCAGTACTTC.

The chain has TRBV7-9 and TRBJ1-2, with 11 nucleotides matching TRBD1. Trimming took 5 bases from V and 8 from J; bases not matched to a gene: 16. Germline V lookup: CDR1 SEHNR, CDR2 FQNEAQ (reference sequence). The CDR3 is 17 amino acids. CDR3: CASSIRPGQGARGGYTF. CDR3 DNA sequence: TGTGCCAGCAGCATCCGCCCCGGACAGGGGGCACGAGGAGGCTACACCTTC.